This T cell receptor (beta chain) stems from a study of cytomegalovirus exposure and HLA in healthy donors. In the study overall: About 200 million T cells yielded around 120 million unique TCR beta sequences in earlier analysis. Overall study results and limits: Presence/absence analysis assumed near-uniform sequencing depth across donors.

PCR used 60 Vbeta primers and 13 Jbeta primers. Repertoires were generated with immunoSEQ multiplex PCR, while TCRdb's copy carries only in-frame clones and drops some. The data show 50,000 to 70,000 clones, approximately 78% seen once. Turning to this clone: No antigen is known for it.

The CDR3 totals 14 residues. V shed 2 bases and J shed 3 bases, with 11 bases lying between them. Germline V gene data show CDR1 as KGHSH and CDR2 as LQKENI. The rearrangement uses TRBV18 and TRBJ2-7, with D possibly TRBD2 on 5 matching bases. The clonotype comes from a girl under 18 in good health and CMV-seropositive. The sequenced sample consisted of PBMCs. The CDR3 loop reads CASSPLPSSYEQYF. CDR3 DNA sequence: TGTGCCAGCTCACCATTACCTAGCAGCTACGAGCAGTACTTC.